The clone carrying this TCR beta chain was seen only once. This CDR3 is 13 amino acids long. In germline, CDR1 is SEHNR, CDR2 FQNEAQ (reference sequence). Trimming pared 8 bases from V and 9 bases from J, leaving 17 bases between. Method: immunoSEQ multiplex PCR; TCRdb's copy keeps in-frame clones and lacks some. The profile covers roughly 20,000 clones, with about 91% appearing a single time and 3.7% taken by the ten largest. These data originate in a study of PD-L1 blockade in urothelial cancer. Overall study context: At 3 weeks (second dose) and 6 weeks after starting treatment, blood was analyzed. Reported median T cell count for blood samples was some 140,000.

Pretreatment and on-treatment blood mononuclear cell samples were taken, totaling between 1 and 8 time points per patient. This chain connects TRBV7-9 to TRBJ2-1; a possible D gene is TRBD2 (5 bases). This clonotype originated in a man aged 50-60 years with urothelial cancer. The specimen was PBMCs, collected around atezolizumab (anti-PD-L1) treatment. The CDR3 spells CASLASSVGEQFF. The CDR3 coding sequence is TGTGCCAGCCTAGCCTCCTCCGTGGGTGAGCAGTTCTTC. The whole variable domain, filled in from reference TRBV7-9 and TRBJ2-1, reads DTGVSQNPRHKITKRGQNVTFRCDPISEHNRLYWYRQTLGQGPEFLTYFQNEAQLEKSRLLSDRFSAERPKGSFSTLEIQRTEQGDSAMYLCASLASSVGEQFFGPGTRLTVL.